The 27 T cell receptor delta chains reported below all come from one sample, sequenced in a study of γδ T cells in repeated Plasmodium falciparum infection. TCRdb re-processed the multiplex PCR reads using CATT. The sample holds roughly 93,000 delta-chain clones, 1.4% to 1.5% seen once. Flow sorting of PBMC yielded separate Vgamma9/Vdelta2+ and Vdelta2-negative gammadelta T cell populations for bulk repertoire analysis. Sequencing input: gamma-delta T cells from blood. The receptors were gathered from a pool of human donors (malaria-infected and uninfected, not separated).

In its sample, this clone was seen a few times. The gene calls are TRDV1 and TRDJ1, with 10 bases fitting TRDD3. The J gene, absent from TCRdb, was called here by matching the DNA to germline. With 4 bases clipped from V and 0 bases from J, the junction kept 29 bases outside the gene matches. The CDR3 contains 24 residues. CDR1 is TSWWSYY and CDR2 is QGS in the germline V gene. CDR3 sequence (DNA): TGTGCTCTTGGGGTAAAACGGGCCTTCCTAAGGGGGGATACGCGTCCGTTCTACACCGATAAACTCATCTTT. Translation: CALGVKRAFLRGDTRPFYTDKLIF.

This clone was recorded a few times. A read error likely explains why the TCRdb protein, taken from a much larger clone, differs from this DNA's translation at residue 3; the protein shown is translated from the DNA. The genes are TRDV1 and TRDJ1; tentative D call: TRDD3 (6 bases). This CDR3 comprises 12 residues. Germline CDR1 is TSWWSYY and CDR2 is QGS. The CDR3 loop is CARGDPKGELIF. DNA for the CDR3: TGTGCTCGTGGGGATCCCAAGGGGGAACTCATCTTT.

Regarding this clone: The TCRdb record carries a much larger clone's protein, which differs from this DNA's translation at residue 12; a read error is the likely cause, and the protein listed here is the DNA translation. The CDR3 protein is CACDGMGDTPLVKLIF. The CDR3 region has the DNA TGTGCCTGTGACGGGATGGGGGATACCCCCCTCGTTAAACTCATCTTT. V usage is TRDV2 and J usage is TRDJ1; 10 nucleotides line up with TRDD3. Here the J gene was assigned by germline matching of the DNA, as TCRdb has none. The CDR3 is made up of 16 amino acids. With V trimmed by 3 bases and J by 7 bases, 13 bases remained unmatched. Germline loops: CDR1 GEAIGNYY, CDR2 EKD.

This clone was counted a few times. TCRdb's protein, taken from a much larger clone, differs from this DNA's translation at residue 16, likely owing to a read error; the protein displayed comes from the DNA. The rearrangement uses TRDV1 and TRDJ1, with D perhaps TRDD2 or TRDD3 (5 bases each). Since TCRdb gives no J gene, matching the DNA to germline was used here to assign it. CDR1 and CDR2 (germline): TSWWSYY, QGS. The CDR3 is made up of 20 amino acids. Written as DNA, the CDR3 is TGTGCTCTTGGGGAATCATCCCTACGGCTGGGTAACCCTTTTACCGGTAAACTCATCTTT. This gives the protein CALGESSLRLGNPFTGKLIF.

To note about this clone: Translating this DNA gives a protein that differs at residue 21 from the TCRdb one, which belongs to a much larger clone; a read error is likely, and the protein shown is this translation. The chain links TRDV1 to TRDJ1; 10 bases match TRDD3. Germline V gene sequence: CDR1 TSWWSYY, CDR2 QGS. This CDR3 comprises 22 residues. In DNA, the CDR3 is TGTGCTCTTGGGGAACGTACGCCCTACCGTTTCAATGGGGGATACCATACCGATAAACTCACCTTT. Protein product: CALGERTPYRFNGGYHTDKLTF.

This clone appeared a few times. TCRdb records a much larger clone's protein for this DNA, with a difference at residue 9 that likely arises from a read error; the protein given is the translation of the DNA. Here the CDR3 reads CACDICALEDNKLIF. Written as DNA, the CDR3 is TGTGCCTGTGACATCTGCGCACTGGAGGATAATAAACTCATCTTT. The genes are TRDV2 and TRDJ1; perhaps TRDD3 as D (5 bases). Since TCRdb gives no J gene, matching the DNA to germline was used here to assign it. The CDR3 is made up of 15 amino acids. Germline lookup yields CDR1 GEAIGNYY and CDR2 EKD. Between the trimmed V and J ends, which lost 2 bases and 6 bases, there was a span of 18 bases.

There are a few counts of this clone. Since a far larger clone is one base different, this is likely a read error. Distinct nucleotide sequences in the sample also encode this CDR3. The chain has TRDV1 and TRDJ1; 12 positions agree with TRDD3. TCRdb is silent on the J gene; assignment here came from matching the DNA to germline. Germline assignment: CDR1 TSWWSYY and CDR2 QGS. The CDR3 is made up of 23 amino acids. CDR3: CALGEHVTYPGNWGILYTDKLIF. The CDR3 nucleotides read TGTGCTCTCGGGGAGCATGTAACCTACCCGGGGAACTGGGGGATACTGTACACCGATAAACTCATCTTT.

About this clone itself: This DNA's translation and the protein TCRdb lists, from a much larger clone, do not match at residue 5, likely due to a read error; the protein shown is translated from the DNA. The rearrangement uses TRDV1 and TRDJ1; 12 bases are shared with TRDD3. Here the J gene was assigned by germline matching of the DNA, as TCRdb has none. From germline, CDR1 is TSWWSYY and CDR2 QGS. CDR3 length equals 14 residues. V shed 6 bases and J 10 bases; nucleotides not matched to a gene: 9. CDR3 loop: CALGDLLGDTGLIF. In nucleotides, the CDR3 is TGTGCTCTTGGAGACTTACTGGGGGATACCGGACTCATCTTT.

As for this clone: TCRdb assigns this DNA the protein of a much larger clone, which departs from its translation at residue 14; this likely reflects a read error, and the protein shown comes from translating the DNA. The chain joins TRDV1 to TRDJ1; D could derive from TRDD2 or TRDD3 (6 bases each). TCRdb leaves out the J gene; it was filled in here by matching the DNA to germline. Germline-derived CDR1 and CDR2 are TSWWSYY and QGS. This CDR3 contains 23 residues. V lost 2 bases and J lost 5, with 39 bases in between. The CDR3 loop reads CALGEKVLRAFEFCGYCSDKLIF. The CDR3 bases are TGTGCTCTTGGGGAAAAGGTCCTACGTGCGTTTGAGTTCTGTGGATACTGTTCAGATAAACTCATCTTT.

Concerning this clone itself: The TCRdb record carries a much larger clone's protein, which differs from this DNA's translation at residue 4; a read error is the likely cause, and the protein listed here is the DNA translation. The chain recombines TRDV3 with TRDJ1; TRDD3 agrees at 9 bases. The J gene, absent from TCRdb, was called here by matching the DNA to germline. Trimming at V came to 2 bases and at J to 3 bases, leaving 28 bases not matched to a gene. The CDR3 loop spans 21 amino acids. Germline V gives CDR1 TVYSNPD, CDR2 GDNSRS (reference sequence). The CDR3 is CAFVPTWGIKATSRASDKLIF. The CDR3 nucleotides are TGTGCCTTTGTGCCGACCTGGGGGATTAAGGCCACTTCGCGGGCTTCCGATAAACTCATCTTT. The full variable domain, with the rest looked up from reference TRDV3 and TRDJ1, is CDKVTQSSPDQTVASGSEVVLLCTYDTVYSNPDLFWYRIRPDYSFQFVFYGDNSRSEGADFTQGRFSVKHILTQKAFHLVISPVRTEDSATYYCAFVPTWGIKATSRASDKLIFGKGTRVTVEP.

This clone was detected only a few times. A far larger clone differs by one base, so this is likely a read error. This same CDR3 is encoded by further DNA sequences in the sample. The chain uses TRDV1 and TRDJ1; 7 nucleotides line up with TRDD3. In the absence of a J gene in TCRdb, the DNA was matched to germline to assign it here. Germline trimming cut 9 bases from V and 0 bases from J; bases unmatched to any gene: 28. The CDR3 loop spans 21 amino acids. CDR1 is TSWWSYY and CDR2 is QGS in the germline V gene. CDR3 region: CALCESPTGDDYCLNTDKLIF. In DNA, the CDR3 is TGTGCTCTCTGTGAGAGCCCCACTGGGGATGACTACTGCCTGAACACCGATAAACTCATCTTT.

Concerning this clone: The protein that TCRdb holds for this DNA derives from a much larger clone and differs from the translated DNA at residue 9, which likely indicates a read error; the protein shown here is translated from the DNA. The rearrangement links TRDV1 to TRDJ1; 7 bases map to TRDD3. Assignment of the J gene here rests on matching the DNA to germline, because TCRdb gives none. CDR3 length: 17 residues. Germline loops: CDR1 TSWWSYY, CDR2 QGS. Trimming took 2 bases from V and 1 from J; bases not matched to a gene: 10. The CDR3 coding sequence is TGTGCTCTTGGGGAAGAACTGGGGTTTAGGGCCACCGATAAACTCATCTTT. Its protein is CALGEELGFRATDKLIF.

The sample holds a few counts of this clone. The protein held in TCRdb is that of a much larger clone and does not match this DNA's translation at residue 17, likely because of a read error; the protein shown is translated from the DNA. This chain connects TRDV2 to TRDJ1; 8 nucleotides align to TRDD2. Matching the DNA to germline supplied the J gene, which TCRdb does not give. V lost 1 base to trimming and J lost 3 bases; unmatched junction nucleotides: 27. The CDR3 is 22 residues long. CDR1 GEAIGNYY and CDR2 EKD come from the germline V gene. The CDR3 sequence: CACDTLGTSYVVGALYADKLIF. Here the CDR3 DNA reads TGTGCCTGTGACACTCTAGGGACTTCCTACGTGGTGGGGGCCCTATACGCCGATAAACTCATCTTT.

About this clone itself: The protein TCRdb gives is from a much larger clone and does not agree with this DNA's translation at residue 3, likely a read error; the protein shown here comes from the DNA. The CDR3 spells CAPGALELPNWGLNTDKLIF. Written as DNA, the CDR3 is TGTGCTCCTGGGGCTCTAGAGCTCCCAAACTGGGGGCTTAACACCGATAAACTCATCTTT. This rearrangement joins TRDV1 to TRDJ1; the match to TRDD3 covers 8 bases. The CDR3 contains 20 residues. In germline, CDR1 is TSWWSYY, CDR2 QGS.

This clone was counted at least ten times. A far larger clone is one base from this, pointing to a likely read error. Other DNA sequences within the sample encode an identical CDR3. V usage is TRDV2 and J usage is TRDJ1; 13 bases are shared with TRDD3. CDR3 length: 19 residues. Germline CDR1 is GEAIGNYY and CDR2 is EKD. CDR3 region: CACDDLLGDTPAYTDKLIF. The CDR3, as DNA: TGTGCCTGTGACGATTTACTGGGGGATACGCCCGCGTACACCGATAAACTCATCTTC.

In the case of this clone: A read error may explain this, as a much larger clone is one base away. V gene TRDV2 combines with J gene TRDJ1, with TRDD3 identical over 13 bases. In germline, CDR1 is GEAIGNYY, CDR2 EKD. The length of the CDR3 is 17 residues. V lost 3 bases, J lost 1 base, and 7 bases stayed unmatched. Here the CDR3 reads CACDLVLGDTCTDKLIF. CDR3 nucleotides: TGTGCCTGTGACCTCGTACTGGGGGATACGTGCACCGATAAACTCATCTTT.

This clone has more than one count but fewer than ten. This likely reflects a read error, since a far larger clone is one base away. Additional DNA sequences in this sample encode the identical CDR3. The genes are TRDV1 and TRDJ1; 11 bases agree with TRDD3. No J gene was available from TCRdb, and it was assigned here by a germline match of the DNA. This CDR3 has 22 residues. Germline V CDR1 and CDR2: TSWWSYY, QGS. The V segment lost 1 base and the J segment 0 bases; nucleotides outside the gene matches: 19. CDR3 sequence reads: CALGERSYWGINPPPYTDKLIF. DNA for the CDR3: TGTGCTCTTGGGGAACGTAGTTACTGGGGGATAAACCCCCCGCCGTACACCGATAAACTCATCTTT.

Of note for this clone: The protein held in TCRdb is that of a much larger clone and does not match this DNA's translation at residue 5, likely because of a read error; the protein shown is translated from the DNA. The chain links TRDV1 to TRDJ1; the match to TRDD3 covers 10 bases. Since TCRdb gives no J gene, matching the DNA to germline was used here to assign it. The germline CDR1 and CDR2 sequences are TSWWSYY and QGS. The length of the CDR3 is 17 residues. Trimming cost V 4 bases and J 0 bases; bases outside gene matches: 8. The CDR3 loop is CALGGRRGIRYTDKLIF. The CDR3 coding sequence is TGTGCTCTTGGGGGACGTAGGGGGATACGCTACACCGATAAACTCATCTTT.

In this sample, this clone turned up many times. This could be a read error, since a much larger clone is one nucleotide away. The rearrangement links TRDV1 to TRDJ1; 7 bases agree with TRDD3. This CDR3 contains 16 residues. Germline assignment: CDR1 TSWWSYY and CDR2 QGS. In nucleotides, the CDR3 is TGTGCTATTGGCCCCCTGGGGGTTGAGCACACCGATAAACTCATCTTT. Protein sequence: CAIGPLGVEHTDKLIF.

On this clone: A far larger clone is one nucleotide away, so this likely arose from a read error. This same CDR3 is encoded by further DNA sequences in the sample. The chain recombines TRDV1 with TRDJ1; a possible D gene is TRDD3 (6 bases). TCRdb gives no J gene; it was assigned here by matching the DNA to germline. This CDR3 spans 20 amino acids. Germline CDR1 TSWWSYY, CDR2 QGS. CDR3 DNA: TGTGCCCTTGGGGGCCCCTGTGACCTACGCGTCTCCCAACAAGGAGATAAACTCATCTTT. It is translated as CALGGPCDLRVSQQGDKLIF.

In the case of this clone: Only one base separates this from a far larger clonotype, so it likely reflects a read error. Other DNA sequences from this sample encode an identical CDR3 as well. V and J are TRDV2 and TRDJ1; D uncertain. The J gene, missing from TCRdb, was assigned here through DNA to germline matching. Germline CDR1 is GEAIGNYY and CDR2 is EKD. This CDR3 spans 14 amino acids. The CDR3 spells CACDTGRLADKLIF. The CDR3 nucleotides read TGCGCCTGTGACACCGGCCGATTAGCCGATAAACTCATCTTT.

This clone has ten or more counts. The protein TCRdb gives is from a much larger clone and does not agree with this DNA's translation at residue 14, likely a read error; the protein shown here comes from the DNA. The rearrangement links TRDV1 to TRDJ1, with D unclear. The J gene was missing in TCRdb and was found by matching the end of the DNA to germline. Germline assignment: CDR1 TSWWSYY and CDR2 QGS. This CDR3 contains 17 residues. CDR3 in amino acids: CALGEFRRGAYTDELIF. The CDR3, as DNA: TGTGCTCTTGGGGAATTCCGAAGGGGCGCATACACCGATGAACTCATCTTT.

By frequency in the sample, this clone is medium-sized. Other DNA sequences of this sample code for an identical CDR3. This chain connects TRDV1 to TRDJ1; 13 bases are shared with TRDD3. The germline V gene encodes CDR1 TSWWSYY and CDR2 QGS. This CDR3 contains 22 residues. The junction had 20 bases not matched to a gene; V was cut back by 0 bases and J by 4 bases. CDR3 residues: CALGELVDGFYWGIRMCDKLIF. The CDR3 DNA reads TGTGCTCTTGGGGAACTAGTTGACGGATTTTACTGGGGGATACGCATGTGCGATAAACTCATCTTT.

This clone was found a few times. The chain employs TRDV1 and TRDJ1; maybe TRDD3 (6 bases). The J gene is absent in TCRdb and was assigned here via DNA matching to germline. This CDR3 has 18 amino acids. Trimming took 5 bases from V and 0 from J, leaving 22 bases between them. CDR1 is TSWWSYY, CDR2 QGS, per germline. The CDR3 DNA is TGTGCTCTTGGGAACCGAAAACGGTGGGGGGGGTACACCGATAAACTCATCTTT. Protein product: CALGNRKRWGGYTDKLIF.

Details on this clone: A far larger clone is only one base removed, so a read error is likely. This CDR3 is CALGELPFLYWGITYYTDKLIF. In nucleotides, the CDR3 is TGTGCTCTTGGGGAGCTTCCTTTCCTTTACTGGGGGATTACGTATTACACCGATAAACTCATCTTT. The chain links TRDV1 to TRDJ1; 10 bases match TRDD3. Assignment of the J gene here rests on matching the DNA to germline, because TCRdb gives none. CDR3 length: 22 residues. J lost 0 bases, V lost 3 bases, and 22 bases had no gene match. CDR1 is TSWWSYY, CDR2 QGS, per germline.

This clone is labeled medium-sized. The same CDR3 arises from other DNA sequences in this sample as well. CDR3 DNA: TGTGCCTTTAGTACCTTCGTACCCCTCCCCACCGATAAACTCATCTTT. It yields the protein CAFSTFVPLPTDKLIF. The V call is TRDV3, the J call TRDJ1; TRDD2 is a possible D gene (5 bases). CDR1 is TVYSNPD and CDR2 is GDNSRS in the germline V gene (reference sequence). With 0 bases removed from V and 1 base from J, the gap between germline ends came to 18 bases. There are 16 residues in the CDR3. Based on the CDR3 plus reference TRDV3 and TRDJ1, the full variable domain is CDKVTQSSPDQTVASGSEVVLLCTYDTVYSNPDLFWYRIRPDYSFQFVFYGDNSRSEGADFTQGRFSVKHILTQKAFHLVISPVRTEDSATYYCAFSTFVPLPTDKLIFGKGTRVTVEP.

A word on this clone: A read error likely explains why the TCRdb protein, taken from a much larger clone, differs from this DNA's translation at residue 4; the protein shown is translated from the DNA. This rearrangement joins TRDV2 to TRDJ3; 9 bases map to TRDD3. Germline matching of the DNA provided the J gene here, since TCRdb leaves it blank. Germline values: CDR1 GEAIGNYY, CDR2 EKD. V was clipped by 5 bases and J by 0 bases; unmatched bases: 16. The CDR3 spans 21 residues. The chain's CDR3 is CACGLLRTGGDSSWDTRQMFF. CDR3 in DNA: TGTGCCTGTGGCCTTTTACGTACTGGGGGAGACAGCTCCTGGGACACCCGACAGATGTTTTTC.